The present TCR beta chain was sequenced within a study of Ad26.COV2.S vaccination and SARS-CoV-2 variants. Whole-study context: This donor came from the COV1001 trial of Ad26.COV2.S. Notes on the study in general: The breadth of spike-specific CD8+ and CD4+ T cell responses after vaccination was reportedly substantial. Analyses that measured TCR breadth and depth may have underestimated total T cell responses.

This sample's treatment: roughly 18 received Ad26.COV2.S at low or high dose, single or two shots; 5 received placebo; per-sample allocation not given. Sample collection was performed on day 63 after the first vaccine or placebo injection. Regarding this clone: Its antigen is unidentified.

Using immunoSEQ multiplex PCR, the repertoire was profiled, and TCRdb retains in-frame clones only, with some absent. In the table there are roughly 390,000 clones, around 85% of which are singletons. The germline gives CDR1 MGHRA, CDR2 YSYEKL. Trimming left V 2 bases short and J 13 bases short, with 17 bases between. This CDR3 is 13 amino acids long. This sequence originates from a person aged 18-60 years who received the Ad26.COV2.S COVID-19 vaccine or a placebo. This sequence joins TRBV4-1 and TRBJ1-2; tentative D call: TRBD1 (5 bases). This sample comprised peripheral blood, obtained in a trial of Ad26.COV2.S vaccine versus placebo. CDR3 sequence reads: CASSQYRDGESTF. CDR3 bases: TGCGCCAGCAGCCAATACCGGGACGGAGAGAGCACCTTC.